The TCR beta chain described here comes from a study of T cells in localized non-small cell lung cancer. Notes on the study in general: Detection in adjacent lung was observed for a median around 55 of the top 100 tumor clones.

Germline V gives CDR1 MNHNY, CDR2 SVGAGI (reference sequence). V dropped 6 bases and J dropped 5 bases, with 8 bases sitting between them. The CDR3 covers 13 residues. A word on this clone: Its antigen is as yet unknown.

The protocol was immunoSEQ multiplex PCR, while the TCRdb copy is restricted to in-frame clones and leaves out a portion. The sample lists some 20,000 clones, around 87% occurring once. Sequences were derived from PBMCs, sampled before any cancer treatment. The chain employs TRBV6-6 and TRBJ1-6; D remains ambiguous. The TCR originated in a man between 40 and 70 years old with stage II squamous cell lung carcinoma. The CDR3 reads CASRGSNNSPLHF. The DNA of the CDR3 is TGTGCCAGCAGAGGTAGTAATAATTCACCCCTCCACTTT.